The entry below describes one T cell receptor (beta chain). Profiled with immunoSEQ multiplex PCR; TCRdb holds only in-frame clones, not every one. This table has 130,000 or so clones, 89% appearing once. This CDR3 comprises 13 residues. CDR1 is SGHVS, CDR2 FNYEAQ, per germline. With 2 bases removed from V and 6 bases from J, the gap between germline ends came to 7 bases. The entry originates in a study of control samples from healthy donors and cancer patients. The chain has TRBV7-6 and TRBJ2-2; unclear D gene. This TCR came from a man aged 50-59 years with head and neck cancer. Source material: PBMCs. Here the CDR3 reads CASSLSGAGELFF. CDR3 DNA sequence: TGTGCCAGCAGCTTATCTGGCGCCGGGGAGCTGTTTTTT.